The 30 T cell receptor beta chains presented below share a single source sample, sequenced in a study of identical twins. TCRdb re-derived calls from the 5' RACE reads in MiXCR, one entry per CDR3 protein. The sample lists a few hundred thousand distinct CDR3 sequences, under 20% seen once, with around 12% in the top ten. Sample: naive T cells sorted from blood. All receptors come from a man between 50 and 59 years old in good health.

J is TRBJ1-6 and V is TRBV6-1; TRBD1 agrees at 8 bases. This CDR3 comprises 14 residues. J lost 10 bases, V lost 5 bases, and 7 bases had no gene match. Germline values: CDR1 MNHNS, CDR2 SASEGT. CDR3 sequence reads: CASSKTGGKSPLHF. CDR3 DNA sequence: TGTGCCAGCAGTAAAACAGGGGGAAAATCACCCCTCCACTTT.

This chain connects TRBV29-1 to TRBJ2-7, with D maybe TRBD2 (7 bases). The CDR3 length is 16 residues. Germline CDR1 SQVTM, CDR2 ANQGSEA. Trimming stripped 4 bases from V and 6 bases from J, with 25 bases between. The CDR3 sequence: CSVGGGRQPFPGEQYF. CDR3 DNA sequence: TGCAGCGTTGGGGGGGGCCGTCAACCCTTCCCGGGCGAGCAGTACTTC.

Many counts were recorded for this clonotype. The chain's CDR3 is CASSLIAGTNEQFF. The DNA for the CDR3 is TGTGCCAGCAGCTTGATAGCGGGGACGAATGAGCAGTTCTTC. The chain uses TRBV5-6 and TRBJ2-1; 8 nucleotides agree with TRBD2. The CDR3 consists of 14 residues. Germline V lookup: CDR1 SGHDT, CDR2 YYEEEE. V lost 1 base, J lost 7 bases, and 4 bases stayed unmatched.

This clonotype was detected a few times. V is TRBV27 and J is TRBJ1-2, with D uncertain. The length of the CDR3 is 13 residues. Germline V gives CDR1 MNHEY, CDR2 SMNVEV (reference sequence). V shed 8 bases and J shed 0 bases, with 10 bases lying between them. In DNA, the CDR3 is TGTGCCAGCGCCCCCTTACCTAACTATGGCTACACCTTC. Translating gives CASAPLPNYGYTF.

As DNA, the CDR3 is TGCAGCGTGCTCCGGGACACCTGGGGCGATGAGCAGTTCTTC. Protein sequence: CSVLRDTWGDEQFF. The chain employs TRBV29-1 and TRBJ2-1, with D maybe TRBD1 (6 bases). The CDR3 has 14 amino acids. Trimming took off 6 bases at V and 8 bases at J, with 20 bases between the two ends. Per the germline V gene, CDR1 is SQVTM and CDR2 is ANQGSEA.

This clonotype was found once. The chain links TRBV20-1 to TRBJ1-5; 9 bases line up with TRBD1. This CDR3 is built from 14 residues. J gave up 3 bases and V 5 bases, and 5 bases lay outside the gene matches. CDR1 is DFQATT, CDR2 SNEGSKA, per germline (reference sequence). CDR3 DNA sequence: TGCAGTGCTGGGGGGGACAGGGTCAATCAGCCCCAGCATTTT. This sequence encodes CSAGGDRVNQPQHF.

This chain connects TRBV2 to TRBJ2-3; D call uncertain. The germline V gene encodes CDR1 SNHLY and CDR2 FYNNEI. This CDR3 comprises 14 residues. The V and J ends lost 9 bases and 3 bases respectively, with 16 bases between them. CDR3 sequence reads: CASLNDAGTDTQYF. CDR3 DNA sequence: TGTGCCAGTTTAAATGATGCCGGGACAGATACGCAGTATTTT.

This clonotype came up many times. V usage is TRBV5-1 and J usage is TRBJ1-1; TRBD1 aligns across 8 bases. J lost 6 bases, V lost 4 bases, and 8 bases had no gene match. There are 14 residues in the CDR3. CDR1 and CDR2 (germline): SGHRS, YFSETQ. The CDR3 region is CASSPGQVLAEAFF. DNA of the CDR3: TGCGCCAGCAGCCCGGGACAGGTCCTCGCTGAAGCTTTCTTT. Full variable domain (remainder filled in from reference TRBV5-1 and TRBJ1-1): KAGVTQTPRYLIKTRGQQVTLSCSPISGHRSVSWYQQTPGQGLQFLFEYFSETQRNKGNFPGRFSGRQFSNSRSEMNVSTLELGDSALYLCASSPGQVLAEAFFGQGTRLTVV.

The CDR3 loop is CSVDRRRDTQYF. CDR3 DNA: TGCAGCGTTGATAGGAGGAGAGATACGCAGTATTTT. The rearrangement joins TRBV29-1 to TRBJ2-3, with a weak D call TRBD2 (5 bases). There are 12 residues in the CDR3. V shed 3 bases and J shed 5 bases, with 9 bases lying between them. From germline, CDR1 is SQVTM and CDR2 ANQGSEA.

This clonotype was observed at least ten times. The chain combines TRBV28 with TRBJ2-7; possible D gene TRBD2, 5 bases. With 2 bases removed from V and 7 bases from J, the gap between germline ends came to 6 bases. Germline V gene lookup returns CDR1 MDHEN and CDR2 SYDVKM. The CDR3 totals 11 residues. The CDR3, as DNA: TGTGCCAGCAGTTTAGGGAGTGAGCAGTACTTC. It is translated as CASSLGSEQYF.

This clonotype was seen ten or more times. J is TRBJ1-3 and V is TRBV5-5; 8 bases match TRBD1. The CDR3 runs to 16 residues. The germline gives CDR1 SGHKS, CDR2 YYEKEE (reference sequence). V dropped 3 bases and J dropped 4; count of bases not matched to a gene: 9. In DNA form, the CDR3 reads TGTGCCAGCAGCTCTAACCCGGACAGGGTGGGAAACACCATATATTTT. Its translation: CASSSNPDRVGNTIYF.

This chain links TRBV5-4 with TRBJ2-2; tentatively, D is TRBD2 (5 bases). Per the germline V gene, CDR1 is SGHNT and CDR2 is YYREEE (reference sequence). The CDR3 has 16 amino acids. Trimming stripped 4 bases from V and 6 bases from J, with 19 bases between. CDR3 region: CASSRSAVHPPGELFF. CDR3 DNA: TGTGCCAGCAGCCGCTCAGCGGTCCACCCCCCCGGGGAGCTGTTTTTT.

This clonotype was picked up a small number of times. V and J are TRBV4-2 and TRBJ2-6; 7 nucleotides line up with TRBD1. Germline V gene data show CDR1 as LGHNA and CDR2 as YNFKEQ. CDR3 length equals 17 residues. The J segment lost 4 bases and the V segment lost 5 bases, leaving 11 bases of the junction unmatched. The CDR3 loop reads CASSASTGTSGANVLTF. The CDR3 DNA reads as TGTGCCAGCAGCGCGTCGACAGGGACGTCAGGGGCCAACGTCCTGACTTTC.

V gene TRBV6-2 or TRBV6-3 combines with J gene TRBJ2-7; D not resolved. The CDR3 length is 13 residues. Deletions cut 2 bases from V and 2 bases from J, with 7 bases between. Germline values: CDR1 MNHEY, CDR2 SVGEGT. The CDR3 DNA reads as TGTGCCAGCAGTTACCTGGAAACCTACGAGCAGTACTTC. This sequence encodes CASSYLETYEQYF.

This clonotype was found a few times. This chain links TRBV12-3 or TRBV12-4 with TRBJ2-2; D unclear. V was cut by 5 bases and J by 3 bases, with 10 bases left in between. This CDR3 comprises 14 residues. The DNA of the CDR3 is TGTGCCAGCAGTCCTTATACGGACACCGGGGAGCTGTTTTTT. Amino acids: CASSPYTDTGELFF.

This clonotype has a count of ten or more. The chain links TRBV20-1 to TRBJ2-1; D not certain. Trimming cost V 6 bases and J 4 bases, with 10 bases left between them. The CDR3 loop spans 12 amino acids. Germline assignment: CDR1 DFQATT and CDR2 SNEGSKA (reference sequence). For the CDR3, the DNA is TGCAGTGCGTCTTCATCATACAATGAGCAGTTCTTC. Amino acids: CSASSSYNEQFF.

This clonotype appeared many times. V and J are TRBV28 and TRBJ1-1; no definite D call. The CDR3 consists of 11 residues. CDR1 MDHEN and CDR2 SYDVKM come from the germline V gene. V lost 6 bases to trimming and J lost 2 bases, with 4 bases between them. The CDR3: CASSPNTEAFF. The CDR3 DNA is TGTGCCAGCAGCCCCAACACTGAAGCTTTCTTT.

This clonotype came up once. The J gene is TRBJ2-1, the V gene TRBV4-3, with 8 bases that match TRBD2. The V and J ends lost 0 bases and 12 bases, in that order; junction bases with no gene match: 7. The CDR3 spans 14 residues. Germline-derived CDR1 and CDR2 are LGHNA and YSLEER. The CDR3 bases are TGCGCCAGCAGCCAAGAGTTTAGCGGGGTAAGGCAGTTCTTC. Amino acid sequence: CASSQEFSGVRQFF.

V gene TRBV7-9 combines with J gene TRBJ1-1; D possibly corresponds to TRBD1 (6 bases). CDR3 length: 12 residues. Germline V gene sequence: CDR1 SEHNR, CDR2 FQNEAQ (reference sequence). V lost 6 bases to trimming and J lost 10 bases, with 15 bases between them. The CDR3 sequence is CASRDSLRGAFF. In DNA form, the CDR3 reads TGTGCCAGCAGGGACAGCCTAAGGGGAGCTTTCTTT.

A few counts support this clonotype. V gene TRBV28 combines with J gene TRBJ2-4; the match to TRBD1 covers 7 bases. This CDR3 spans 13 amino acids. The germline V gene encodes CDR1 MDHEN and CDR2 SYDVKM. V was pared by 6 bases and J by 7 bases, with 6 bases of the junction left unmatched. The CDR3 DNA sequence: TGTGCCAGCAGGAACAGGGGTCGGAACATTCAGTACTTC. Translating it yields CASRNRGRNIQYF.

This chain connects TRBV28 to TRBJ2-7; D may match TRBD1 or TRBD2 (5 bases each). Trimming shortened V by 5 bases and J by 5 bases, and 13 bases separated the two germline ends. CDR1 and CDR2 from the germline V gene are MDHEN and SYDVKM. The CDR3 runs 13 residues. The CDR3 is CASSGGTGDEQYF. The CDR3 DNA reads TGTGCCAGCAGTGGTGGGACGGGTGACGAGCAGTACTTC.

This clonotype occurred many times. The rearrangement uses TRBV29-1 and TRBJ2-2, with D unresolved. Germline CDR1 reads SQVTM; CDR2 reads ANQGSEA. The CDR3 has 12 residues. The V gene lost 7 bases and the J gene lost 5 bases, with 11 bases spanning the gap. The CDR3 region is CSARAGTGELFF. DNA for the CDR3: TGCAGCGCCCGGGCTGGGACCGGGGAGCTGTTTTTT.

This clonotype was seen a handful of times. The CDR3 loop reads CASSLGLGRGTQYF. For the CDR3, the DNA is TGCGCCAGCAGCCTAGGACTAGGCCGGGGGACCCAGTACTTC. This chain uses TRBV4-3 with TRBJ2-5; TRBD2 aligns across 7 bases. From germline, CDR1 is LGHNA and CDR2 YSLEER. V lost 4 bases to trimming and J lost 7 bases; unmatched junction nucleotides: 9. This CDR3 has 14 amino acids.

This clonotype was found a few times. The chain uses TRBV14 and TRBJ2-1; possibly TRBD1 for D (7 bases). In germline, CDR1 is SGHDN, CDR2 FVKESK. The length of the CDR3 is 16 residues. Trimming stripped 3 bases from V and 0 bases from J, with 12 bases between. CDR3 nucleotides: TGTGCCAGCAGCCATGGCGGGACAGTCTCCTACAATGAGCAGTTCTTC. Encoded protein: CASSHGGTVSYNEQFF. The full variable domain, with the rest looked up from reference TRBV14 and TRBJ2-1, is EAGVTQFPSHSVIEKGQTVTLRCDPISGHDNLYWYRRVMGKEIKFLLHFVKESKQDESGMPNNRFLAERTGGTYSTLKVQPAELEDSGVYFCASSHGGTVSYNEQFFGPGTRLTVL.

The J gene is TRBJ2-1, the V gene TRBV19; tentative D call: TRBD2 (5 bases). V was clipped by 7 bases and J by 1 base, with 14 bases between them. Germline CDR1 and CDR2: LNHDA and SQIVND (reference sequence). The CDR3 is made up of 15 amino acids. CDR3 DNA: TGTGCCAGTACCCCGGACCGAGGGTCCTACAATGAGCAGTTCTTC. It specifies CASTPDRGSYNEQFF.

V and J are TRBV20-1 and TRBJ1-2; TRBD1 is a possible D gene (5 bases). Trimming took 0 bases from V and 4 from J, leaving 9 bases between them. From germline, CDR1 is DFQATT and CDR2 SNEGSKA (reference sequence). The CDR3 contains 13 residues. CDR3 nucleotide sequence: TGCAGTGCTAGAGATGACAGAGTCTATGGCTACACCTTC. Its translation: CSARDDRVYGYTF.

The chain is built from TRBV5-1 and TRBJ2-7, with D possibly TRBD2 on 6 matching bases. Germline lookup yields CDR1 SGHRS and CDR2 YFSETQ. V was trimmed by 2 bases and J by 2 bases, leaving 14 bases between them. The CDR3 consists of 15 residues. CDR3 coding DNA: TGCGCCAGCAGCTTAGGTGGCGGGGTGGCCTACGAGCAGTACTTC. It specifies CASSLGGGVAYEQYF.

The chain employs TRBV5-1 and TRBJ1-5; D might be TRBD1 (5 bases). CDR1 is SGHRS, CDR2 YFSETQ, per germline. The CDR3 covers 15 residues. With 1 base removed from V and 5 bases from J, the gap between germline ends came to 13 bases. The CDR3 sequence: CASSLRAGSDQPQHF. CDR3 coding DNA: TGCGCCAGCAGCTTGCGGGCAGGGTCGGATCAGCCCCAGCATTTT.

The chain has TRBV7-9 and TRBJ1-4; D is undetermined. The CDR3 totals 14 residues. With 1 base removed from V and 4 bases from J, the gap between germline ends came to 7 bases. From germline, CDR1 is SEHNR and CDR2 FQNEAQ (reference sequence). Written as DNA, the CDR3 is TGTGCCAGCAGCTTAGACAGTATTAATGAAAAACTGTTTTTT. The encoded protein is CASSLDSINEKLFF. Looking up the rest from reference TRBV7-9 and TRBJ1-4 gives the full variable domain: DTGVSQNPRHKITKRGQNVTFRCDPISEHNRLYWYRQTLGQGPEFLTYFQNEAQLEKSRLLSDRFSAERPKGSFSTLEIQRTEQGDSAMYLCASSLDSINEKLFFGSGTQLSVL.

J is TRBJ2-6 and V is TRBV4-3; the D is unclear. V was shortened by 0 bases and J by 0 bases, with 6 bases between the two germline ends. The CDR3 is 16 residues long. Germline-derived CDR1 and CDR2 are LGHNA and YSLEER. The CDR3 loop reads CASSQEAHSGANVLTF. The CDR3, as DNA: TGCGCCAGCAGCCAAGAGGCCCACTCTGGGGCCAACGTCCTGACTTTC.